This TCR beta chain was sequenced in a study of T cell repertoires in cytomegalovirus infection. Whole-study results and caveats: Predominance within the ex vivo response was attributable to HLA-C-restricted CMV-specific TCR beta clonotypes.

V was pared by 4 bases and J by 4 bases, with 7 bases of the junction left unmatched. CDR3 length: 14 amino acids. Germline lookup yields CDR1 MNHEY and CDR2 SMNVEV (reference sequence). This clonotype was counted a few times. What it binds is not known. TCRdb reprocessed the reads via MiXCR and lists one record per CDR3 protein. The sample has about 310,000 distinct CDR3 sequences, 25% seen once. This clonotype was sampled from a human donor in good health (CMV status not recorded). Some clones in this sample may be carry-over from other donors' samples. Sequenced material: cultured PBMCs, taken from culture after CMV antigen stimulation. The chain combines TRBV27 with TRBJ2-7; TRBD1 matches 7 bases. The CDR3 bases are TGTGCCAGCAGTTCCGCCGGGACAGCATACGAGCAGTACTTC. It encodes CASSSAGTAYEQYF.